This T cell receptor beta chain originates from a study of T cells after yellow fever vaccination. Study summary: The SMART-Seq v4 Ultra Low Input method served to prepare the low-cell-number fractions.

This clonotype came up a few times. Its antigen is still unknown. Template switching with 5'RACE generated the TCR cDNA and added a universal primer site and UMIs. Each CDR3 protein gets one entry after TCRdb re-called the 5' RACE reads with MiXCR. Of 500,000 to 650,000 distinct CDR3 sequences in the sample, around a sixth are singletons; the top ten hold roughly a sixth. Whole-study results and caveats: There was a possibility that FACS-sorted repertoires contained abundant clonotypes contaminating from the bulk population. Reappearance after the booster was observed for most primary-vaccination clones (about 97% CD4, about 91% CD8).

Per the germline V gene, CDR1 is LGHDT and CDR2 is YNNKEL (reference sequence). Trimming cost V 4 bases and J 3 bases; bases outside gene matches: 10. The CDR3 loop spans 18 amino acids. The chain joins TRBV3-1 to TRBJ2-2; 11 positions match TRBD2. The clonotype was recovered from a man aged 18 to 35 who received the YFV17D yellow fever vaccine. Sequencing was performed on PBMCs, taken 4 to 5 days after the first yellow fever vaccination. The CDR3 coding sequence is TGTGCCAGCAGCCGTGGCTCACTAGCGGGGGTCTACACCGGGGAGCTGTTTTTT. Protein product: CASSRGSLAGVYTGELFF.